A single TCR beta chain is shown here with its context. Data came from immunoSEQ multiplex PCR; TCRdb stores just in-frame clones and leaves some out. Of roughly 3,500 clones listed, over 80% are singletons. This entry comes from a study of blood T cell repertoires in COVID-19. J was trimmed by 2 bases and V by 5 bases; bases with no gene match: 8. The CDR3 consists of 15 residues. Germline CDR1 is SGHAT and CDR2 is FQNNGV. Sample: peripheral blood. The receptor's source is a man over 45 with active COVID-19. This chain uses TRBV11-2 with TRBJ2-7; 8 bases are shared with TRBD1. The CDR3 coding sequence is TGTGCCAGCAGCAACAGACAGGGGCCAACCTACGAGCAGTACTTC. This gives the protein CASSNRQGPTYEQYF.